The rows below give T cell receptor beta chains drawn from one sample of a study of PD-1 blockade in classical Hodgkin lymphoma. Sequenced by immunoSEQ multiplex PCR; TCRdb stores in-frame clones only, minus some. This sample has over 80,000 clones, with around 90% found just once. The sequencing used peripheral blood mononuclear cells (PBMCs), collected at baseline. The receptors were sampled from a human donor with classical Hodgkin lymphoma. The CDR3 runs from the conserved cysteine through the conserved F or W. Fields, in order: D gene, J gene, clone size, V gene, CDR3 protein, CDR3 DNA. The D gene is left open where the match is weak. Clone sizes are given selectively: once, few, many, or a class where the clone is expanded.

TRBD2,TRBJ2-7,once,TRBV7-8,CASSRGLAGGPGYEQYF,TGTGCCAGCAGCCGGGGACTAGCGGGAGGGCCGGGCTACGAGCAGTACTTC
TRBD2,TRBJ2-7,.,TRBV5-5,CASSTTGTSDEQYF,TGTGCCAGCAGCACAACAGGGACTAGCGACGAGCAGTACTTC
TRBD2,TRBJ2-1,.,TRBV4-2,CASSQDIAGGYNEQFF,TGTGCCAGCAGCCAAGATATCGCGGGAGGGTACAATGAGCAGTTCTTC
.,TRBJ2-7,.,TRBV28,CASSYTLTYEQYF,TGTGCCAGCAGCTACACCTTAACTTACGAGCAGTACTTC
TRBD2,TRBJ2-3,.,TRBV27,CASSMGLAGRKGDTQYF,TGTGCCAGCAGTATGGGACTAGCGGGAAGAAAGGGAGATACGCAGTATTTT
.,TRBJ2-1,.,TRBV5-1,CASREETSYNEQFF,TGCGCCAGCAGGGAGGAGACGTCCTACAATGAGCAGTTCTTC
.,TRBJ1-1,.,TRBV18,CASSPQPGDTEAFF,TGTGCCAGCTCACCACAACCGGGGGATACTGAAGCTTTCTTT
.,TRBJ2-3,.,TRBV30,CAWTRKRVSTDTQYF,TGTGCCTGGACCCGAAAGCGGGTTAGCACAGATACGCAGTATTTT
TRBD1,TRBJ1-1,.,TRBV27,CASSPSLGDRGHTEAFF,TGTGCCAGCAGTCCTTCCCTGGGGGACAGGGGGCACACTGAAGCTTTCTTT
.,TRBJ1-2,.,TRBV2,CASTTEAGASYGYTF,TGTGCCAGCACTACTGAGGCAGGGGCCTCTTATGGCTACACCTTC
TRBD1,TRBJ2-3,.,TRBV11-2,CASSLGGRGTDTQYF,TGTGCCAGCAGCTTAGGTGGCAGGGGGACAGATACGCAGTATTTT
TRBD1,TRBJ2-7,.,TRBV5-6,CASSQGQAYTYEQYF,TGTGCCAGCAGCCAAGGACAGGCCTACACCTACGAGCAGTACTTC
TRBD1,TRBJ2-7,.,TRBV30,CAGSQTGLGEQYF,TGTGCCGGGAGCCAGACAGGGCTGGGCGAGCAGTACTTC
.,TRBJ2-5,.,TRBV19,CASSASGSPQYF,TGTGCCAGTAGTGCCTCGGGTTCGCCCCAGTACTTC
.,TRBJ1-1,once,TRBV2,CASSDSGLFGTEAFF,TGTGCCAGCAGTGATTCAGGGCTATTTGGCACTGAAGCTTTCTTT
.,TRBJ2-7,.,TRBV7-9,CASSLEVGLEQYF,TGTGCCAGCAGCTTAGAAGTAGGGCTCGAGCAGTACTTC
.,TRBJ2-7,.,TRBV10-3,CAISESVTGVSEQYF,TGTGCCATCAGTGAGTCGGTCACGGGAGTAAGTGAGCAGTACTTC
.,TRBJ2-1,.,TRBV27,CASSLHAGANYNEQFF,TGTGCCAGCAGTTTACACGCGGGGGCTAACTACAATGAGCAGTTCTTC
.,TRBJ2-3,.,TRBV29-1,CSVGPGGDTQYF,TGCAGCGTTGGCCCAGGGGGGGATACGCAGTATTTT
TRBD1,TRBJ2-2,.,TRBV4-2,CASSQTGQGFTGELFF,TGTGCCAGCAGCCAGACGGGACAGGGGTTCACCGGGGAGCTGTTTTTT
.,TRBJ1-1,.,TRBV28,CASSFADRNTEAFF,TGTGCCAGCAGTTTCGCCGACAGGAACACTGAAGCTTTCTTT
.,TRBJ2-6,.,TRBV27,CASSKNRVKPSGANVLTF,TGTGCCAGCAGCAAAAACAGGGTTAAACCCTCTGGGGCCAACGTCCTGACTTTC
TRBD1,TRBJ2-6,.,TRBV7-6,CASSFTRDRLNSGANVLTF,TGTGCCAGCAGCTTTACCCGGGACAGGCTGAACTCTGGGGCCAACGTCCTGACTTTC
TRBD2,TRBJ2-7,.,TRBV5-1,CASSLLWLSLAGVVGGLSYEQYF,TGCGCCAGCAGCTTGCTTTGGTTATCACTGGCGGGAGTTGTTGGAGGGCTCTCCTACGAGCAGTACTTC
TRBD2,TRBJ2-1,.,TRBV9,CASSLGLAGGFQFF,TGTGCCAGCAGCCTGGGACTAGCGGGAGGGTTTCAGTTCTTC
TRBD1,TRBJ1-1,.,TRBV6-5,CASSYSRDRVNTEAFF,TGTGCCAGCAGTTACTCACGGGACAGGGTGAACACTGAAGCTTTCTTT
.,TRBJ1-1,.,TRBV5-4,CASSDTMTFTTEAFF,TGTGCCAGCAGCGACACCATGACATTCACGACTGAAGCTTTTTTT
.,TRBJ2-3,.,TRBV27,CASSLSTDTQYF,TGTGCCAGCAGTTTAAGCACAGATACGCAGTATTTT
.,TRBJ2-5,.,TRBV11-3,CASSGGVGETQYF,TGTGCCAGCAGCGGCGGGGTGGGAGAGACCCAGTACTTC
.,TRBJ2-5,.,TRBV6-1,CASSGKGRQETQYF,TGTGCCAGCAGTGGGAAAGGGCGCCAAGAGACCCAGTACTTC
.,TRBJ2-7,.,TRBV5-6,CASSLGVGVGYEQYF,TGTGCCAGCAGCTTGGGAGTGGGGGTAGGGTACGAGCAGTACTTC
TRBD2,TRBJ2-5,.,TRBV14,CASSPAGGVTQYF,TGTGCCAGCAGCCCAGCCGGGGGGGTGACCCAGTACTTC
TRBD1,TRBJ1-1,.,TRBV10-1,CASKQGAQDTEAFF,TGCGCCAGCAAACAGGGGGCTCAGGACACTGAAGCTTTCTTT
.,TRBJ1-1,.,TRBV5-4,CASSTGRPSEAFF,TGTGCCAGCAGCACGGGACGGCCCTCGGAAGCTTTCTTT
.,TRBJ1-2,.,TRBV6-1,CASRKTGPLGGYTF,TGTGCCAGCAGGAAAACCGGACCCTTGGGCGGCTACACCTTC
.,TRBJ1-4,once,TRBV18,CASSPPKTGFQKLFF,TGTGCCAGCTCACCACCAAAAACAGGCTTCCAAAAACTGTTTTTT
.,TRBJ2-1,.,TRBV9,CASSVGRRGEQFF,TGTGCCAGCAGCGTAGGACGTCGGGGTGAGCAGTTCTTC
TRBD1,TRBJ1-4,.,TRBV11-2,CASSRTGTENEKLFF,TGTGCCAGCAGCCGCACCGGGACAGAAAATGAAAAACTGTTTTTT
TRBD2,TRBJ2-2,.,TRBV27,CASRTRLAGGTGELFF,TGTGCCAGCAGGACCCGACTAGCGGGAGGGACCGGGGAGCTGTTTTTT
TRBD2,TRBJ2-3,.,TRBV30,CAWSAGTSGIADTQYF,TGTGCCTGGAGCGCCGGGACTAGCGGGATCGCAGATACGCAGTATTTT
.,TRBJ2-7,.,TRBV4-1,CASSQGAGSADEQYF,TGCGCCAGCAGCCAAGGGGCGGGATCCGCCGACGAGCAGTACTTC
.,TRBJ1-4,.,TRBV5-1,CASSPYQGRPNEKLFF,TGCGCCAGCAGCCCCTACCAGGGACGGCCTAATGAAAAACTGTTTTTT
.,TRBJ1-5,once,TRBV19,CASTGVSNQPQHF,TGTGCCAGTACAGGGGTGAGCAATCAGCCCCAGCATTTT
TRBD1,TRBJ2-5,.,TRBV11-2,CASTYGTVQETQYF,TGTGCCAGCACCTACGGGACAGTCCAAGAGACCCAGTACTTC
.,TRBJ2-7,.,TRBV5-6,CASSWDFGGEQYF,TGTGCCAGCAGCTGGGACTTCGGGGGAGAGCAGTACTTC
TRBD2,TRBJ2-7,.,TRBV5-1,CASSLNPAGAYEQYF,TGCGCCAGCAGCTTGAATCCGGCGGGAGCCTACGAGCAGTACTTC
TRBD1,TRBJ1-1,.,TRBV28,CASSLYQYKTGSEAFF,TGTGCCAGCAGTTTATATCAATATAAGACAGGGTCAGAAGCTTTCTTT
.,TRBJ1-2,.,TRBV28,CASSPSGAYGYTF,TGTGCCAGCAGTCCCTCCGGGGCCTATGGCTACACCTTC
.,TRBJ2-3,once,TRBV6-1,CASKRGMMDTQYF,TGTGCCAGCAAACGGGGGATGATGGATACGCAGTATTTT
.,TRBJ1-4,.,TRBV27,CASKSFGTPSSATNEKLFF,TGTGCCAGCAAGTCATTCGGGACCCCTTCTTCGGCAACTAATGAAAAACTGTTTTTT
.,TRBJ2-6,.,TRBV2,CASSQQMPGSGANVLTF,TGTGCCAGCAGTCAACAGATGCCTGGCTCTGGGGCCAACGTCCTGACTTTC
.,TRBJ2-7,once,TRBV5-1,CASSPEWTGEAYEQYF,TGCGCCAGCAGCCCCGAATGGACGGGGGAAGCCTACGAGCAGTACTTC
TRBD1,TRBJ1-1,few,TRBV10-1,CATKDYRGPTEAFF,TGCGCCACCAAAGATTACAGGGGGCCCACTGAAGCTTTCTTT
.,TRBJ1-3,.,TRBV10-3,CASKATGVPGNTIYF,TGTGCCAGCAAAGCTACTGGTGTCCCTGGAAACACCATATATTTT
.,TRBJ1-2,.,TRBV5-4,CASSLESAFYGYTF,TGTGCCAGCAGCTTGGAGTCGGCTTTCTATGGCTACACCTTC
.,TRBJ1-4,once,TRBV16,CASSQYTSATNEKLFF,TGTGCCAGCAGCCAATACACTTCTGCAACTAATGAAAAACTGTTTTTT
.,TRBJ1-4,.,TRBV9,CASSPRGGPNEKLFF,TGTGCCAGCAGCCCAAGGGGGGGCCCTAATGAAAAACTGTTTTTT
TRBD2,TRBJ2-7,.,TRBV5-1,CASSRVTSGSYEQYF,TGCGCCAGCAGCCGCGTGACTAGCGGGAGCTACGAGCAGTACTTC
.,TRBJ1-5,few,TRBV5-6,CASSDDLEPQHF,TGTGCCAGCAGCGATGACCTGGAGCCCCAGCATTTT